This TCR beta chain stems from a study of blood T cells in healthy people across ages. Trimming removed 8 bases at V and 0 bases at J, with 13 bases between. This CDR3 spans 14 amino acids. The V gene's germline CDR1 is LGHDT and CDR2 YNNKEL (reference sequence). A second PCR, run for about 6 to 11 cycles, used a sample-barcoded 5' primer plus a J-beta primer mix. CDR3-containing paired-end reads numbered at least 2.5 million in each sample. Each CDR3 protein is one row after TCRdb ran MiXCR on the 5' RACE reads. Found here are approximately 770,000 distinct CDR3 sequences, 58% of them singletons; the top ten hold approximately 20%.

This TCR was sampled from a man aged 30-40 years in good health. This chain links TRBV3-1 with TRBJ1-1; TRBD1 might be the D (6 bases). The sequenced sample was blood. CDR3 sequence: CASAGTLMNTEAFF. CDR3 DNA: TGTGCCAGCGCCGGGACACTTATGAACACTGAAGCTTTCTTT.